This record looks at one TCR beta chain sequence and its context. This clone appeared a few times. The target of this receptor is not known. No quality values exist for individual bases; no much larger clone is one base distant. These data originate in a study of cytomegalovirus exposure and HLA in healthy donors (dated by TCRdb to 2016 to 2017). General notes on the study: According to an earlier analysis of 450 to 650 of the donors, about 179 million T cells yielded roughly 100 million unique TCR beta sequences and about 280 Gb of sequence data. An early release that covered several hundred HLA-typed donors contained approximately 300 gigabases of sequencing data and approximately 85 million unique TCR sequences. Among the roughly 380 genotyped donors, under 90% belonged to the genetic ancestry cluster associated with self-reported Caucasian donors. The study aimed to test whether signatures of past pathogen exposure could be identified by cataloging public T cell receptors. The study profiled the T cell repertoires of fewer than 850 subjects by immunosequencing and related them to cytomegalovirus serostatus. In addition to the first cohort of 500 to 850 subjects, a separate validation cohort of under 150 different subjects was used. To predict cytomegalovirus infection status, the study brought together high-throughput TCR immunosequencing, statistical association of individual TCRs with disease status, and machine learning. A later analysis re-examined previously published TCR beta repertoires from roughly 650 donors and added high-resolution HLA genotyping to investigate patterns of TCR occurrence. In the later analysis, no new phenotypic data were used to find candidate immune exposures; instead, reliance was placed on TCR beta sequences and their occurrence across donors. In an earlier analysis of a few hundred of the donors, high-throughput TCR beta sequencing was used to judge whether each TCR beta V gene segment behaved as functional or pseudogenic. Donor age, sex, ethnicity and CMV serostatus were compiled together with the repertoire data. A later genetic analysis used genome-wide SNP genotypes for about 60% of the roughly 700 donors, treating that subset as a discovery cohort. All discovery cohort repertoires had been generated on a single sequencing platform. HLA typing included class I and class II loci at four-digit resolution. Typing coverage differed by locus: A, B, C, DRB1 and DQB1 were typed in roughly 620-630 donors, DQA1 in approximately 520, DPA1 in around 610, and DPB1 in around 440. Because of strong linkage in the cohort, a handful of DR-DQ haplotypes were treated as single units for association and clustering. On average, around 230,000 unique TCR beta nucleotide sequences were sequenced per donor among 398 genotyped donors of the cohort, with roughly a sixth of those sequences being non-productive. Points the paper makes about the study in general: In vitro tests confirmed that three of the cytomegalovirus-associated TCR beta chains recognize cytomegalovirus antigens. Some IMGT-functional V segments, including TRBV6-2 and TRBV6-3, could not be distinguished by the 87-base-pair reads and were therefore excluded. In a later analysis, HLA-associated TCR beta chains were found to be more clonally expanded and to have lower generation probabilities than equally common non-associated chains. According to a later analysis, parvovirus B19, influenza, CMV and Epstein-Barr virus appeared linked to several top co-occurrence clusters. Correlated functional status among segregating V segments might reflect linkage disequilibrium, but an unknown experimental factor could not be ruled out. Broadly in line with IMGT annotations, most TCR beta V segments showed up in productive rearrangements about 90% or about 30% of the time in an earlier analysis of under 700 of the donors. Specific HLA alleles were associated with about 17,000 TCR beta sequences at a false discovery rate of 0.05 in a later analysis. Because some donors lacked HLA typing at each locus, the association tests relied only on the typed subset. A further reported finding was that TCR beta sequences accurately predicted the HLA-A and HLA-B alleles for most subjects in the first cohort. It was suggested by the authors that the approach could potentially be generalized to other disease states and immunological phenotypes. Most TCR sequences were observed very rarely across donors, whereas some public TCRs were present in many individuals. A cluster of highly shared sequence variants was judged likely to represent a technical artifact of the sequencing pipeline. According to a later analysis, TCR association rates differed among HLA loci, with DRB1 alleles showing the most associated TCRs and HLA-C alleles showing the fewest. The earlier analysis of approximately 540 of the donors excluded around 17 rarely observed V segments, including chromosome 9 orphons, because counts were too low. In the study, around 160 TCR beta chains were listed as associated with cytomegalovirus. In a later analysis, most CMV-associated TCR beta chains were found to appear HLA-restricted, with HLA associations seemingly driven largely by CMV exposure. A later genetic analysis associated a missense DCLRE1C variant with V-gene and J-gene trimming of TCR beta chains, and an independent cohort replicated the association. The only immune exposure information available for the cohort was CMV serostatus. In both the original and validation cohorts, the classifier was reported to diagnose cytomegalovirus status with high specificity and sensitivity. In this cohort, only TCR beta chains were sequenced, and detectable features were limited by the absence of alpha or paired-chain data. Sequencing depth was assumed to be roughly uniform across donors in the presence/absence analyses, though that assumption may not hold. When HLA alleles, especially DR and DQ, strongly co-occurred, TCR associations were difficult to assign to individual alleles. Compared with the approximately 700-donor mean, donors in an Asian-associated ancestry cluster had fewer N-insertions in productive TCRs, according to a later genetic analysis.

In total, about 650 healthy bone marrow donors made up the cohort. All cohort members were sampled while nominally healthy, although unrecorded immune exposures were likely present. The donor was CMV seronegative and belonged to the group of roughly 330 seronegative cohort members. A peripheral blood sample was provided by each donor, and peripheral blood mononuclear cells were used for TCR beta sequencing. The Qiagen DNeasy Blood Extraction Kit was used to extract genomic DNA from the blood cell samples. The germline V gene provides CDR1 ENHRY and CDR2 SYGVKD. Trimming takes 4 bases from V and 2 bases from J, and the germline ends sit 8 bases apart. The CDR3 spans 13 residues, from the cysteine through the phenylalanine. Of all the DNA, just the CDR3 is kept, 39 bases in frame from base 1. Library construction relied on the immunoSEQ multiplex PCR assay. The multiplex PCR relied on a mix of 60 forward primers for TCR Vbeta segments and 13 reverse primers for TCR Jbeta segments. The CDR3 region of rearranged TCR beta genes was amplified from genomic DNA with a multiplex PCR assay. On the Illumina HiSeq System, the amplified TCR beta libraries were sequenced as 87-base-pair reads. As for the original processing: In a later analysis, 80 million or so unique TCR beta chains were counted across the approximately 670 repertoires, and roughly 10 million of these chains were shared by at least two donors. A nearest-neighbor algorithm error-corrected the raw reads and collapsed the reads into unique sequences, merging closely related sequences to remove PCR and sequencing errors. Alignment of CDR3 sequences to IMGT reference sequences was used to assign V, D and J gene segments. For a sequence to be retained, at least a six-nucleotide match to both a V gene segment and a J gene segment was required. Rearrangements were called productive when the CDR3 lacked stop codons and stayed in frame with V and J; all others were non-productive. CDR3 was defined according to IMGT convention as the region running from the second conserved V-encoded cysteine to the conserved J-encoded phenylalanine. Sequences without an unambiguous match to a single V gene segment were excluded from the earlier analysis of a few hundred of the donors. An earlier analysis of approximately 590 of the donors called V segments functional above 56.7% productive rearrangements and segregating when the between-donor standard deviation exceeded 5%. A statistical classification framework was developed to diagnose cytomegalovirus status using the catalog of TCR beta chain sequences. In a later analysis, TCR nucleotide sequences were compared against IMGT/GENE-DB human TR gene sequences so that V and J genes could be assigned. Using the TCRdist pipeline, a later analysis assigned CDR3 sequences along with most-parsimonious VDJ recombination scenarios. In a later analysis, each TCR beta chain was defined by its CDR3 amino acid sequence together with its V-gene family, and reads lacking a unique V-gene family were excluded. A later analysis removed over 500 highly shared, low-generation-probability nucleotide sequences to deal with suspected cross-contamination and a sequencing artifact. In a later analysis, a clonal expansion index for each public chain was calculated from normalized within-repertoire ranks of inferred template counts. In a later analysis, generation probabilities were computed with a VDJ recombination model fitted to out-of-frame rearrangements, and the resulting probabilities were checked against IGoR. In a later analysis, TCR-TCR, TCR-HLA and TCR-CMV co-occurrence was scored with hypergeometric tests, and a repertoire-size bias correction was applied to TCR pairs. In a later analysis, false discovery rates were estimated by permuting HLA or CMV assignments 20 times. In a later analysis, co-occurring TCRs were grouped using DBSCAN, with TCRdist sequence similarity added in when clustering inside HLA-allele-positive subsets. For co-occurrence clustering, repertoires with fewer than 30,000 or more than 120,000 public chains were excluded, along with about five repertoires with anomalous nucleotide sharing. TCRdb holds this immuneACCESS table with in-frame rearrangements only. Some clones are missing; in checked studies, unresolved V genes explain under half, and the rest has no known cause. The DNA was the basis for D and trimming; V, J and clone size are from that table. The sample table contains around 75,000 clones; only one count was recorded for around three quarters of them. Around 3.6% of the sample is in the top ten clones.

The source is a middle-aged man in good health and CMV-seronegative. Material: PBMCs. The chain couples TRBV10-3 to TRBJ1-2; the D gene remains uncertain. The DNA sequence is TGTGCCATCAGTGCGGGAAGCAACTATGGCTACACCTTC. Its translation reads: CAISAGSNYGYTF.